Shown below are 16 T cell receptor beta chains from a single sample sequenced in a study of blood T cell repertoires in COVID-19. TCRdb's table, derived via immunoSEQ multiplex PCR, lists solely in-frame clones and lacks some. Here the sample spans some 150,000 clones, around 81% being singletons. Sequencing was done on a sample of peripheral blood. Receptors were obtained from a woman aged 40 to 50 with active or convalescent COVID-19.

V usage is TRBV28 and J usage is TRBJ2-3; tentatively, D is TRBD2 (6 bases). CDR3 length: 14 amino acids. The germline V gene encodes CDR1 MDHEN and CDR2 SYDVKM. V was shortened by 4 bases and J by 6 bases, with 14 bases between the two germline ends. The DNA of the CDR3 is TGTGCCAGCAGTTCCTTTCGCGGGAAGGATACGCAGTATTTT. Translation: CASSSFRGKDTQYF.

The J gene is TRBJ1-6, the V gene TRBV4-3; 10 positions agree with TRBD1. The germline V gene has CDR1 LGHNA and CDR2 YSLEER. The CDR3 contains 18 residues. J gave up 5 bases and V 0 bases, and 7 bases lay outside the gene matches. The CDR3: CASSQETGGWANNSPLHF. DNA of the CDR3: TGCGCCAGCAGCCAAGAGACAGGGGGCTGGGCTAATAATTCACCCCTCCACTTT.

This chain links TRBV7-9 with TRBJ1-1; D gene ambiguous. V lost 5 bases and J lost 0, with 10 bases in between. Per the germline V gene, CDR1 is SEHNR and CDR2 is FQNEAQ (reference sequence). This CDR3 spans 14 amino acids. The CDR3 DNA sequence: TGTGCCAGCAGCCGTTCGTCCCTGAACACTGAAGCTTTCTTT. It translates to CASSRSSLNTEAFF.

The chain is built from TRBV30 and TRBJ1-1, with D unresolved. The CDR3 totals 14 residues. V was shortened by 0 bases and J by 1 base, with 9 bases between the two germline ends. Germline CDR1 GTSNPN, CDR2 SVGIG (reference sequence). CDR3 in DNA: TGTGCCTGGAGTGTAGAGAGGCCGAACACTGAAGCTTTCTTT. This codes for CAWSVERPNTEAFF.

V usage is TRBV6-1 and J usage is TRBJ1-1; D not resolved. Germline V gene lookup returns CDR1 MNHNS and CDR2 SASEGT. V was cut by 3 bases and J by 10 bases, with 27 bases left in between. The CDR3 is made up of 17 amino acids. The CDR3, as DNA: TGTGCCAGCAGTGATAACTGGCGTCTGGATGAGGCCCTAGGAGCTTTCTTT. As protein: CASSDNWRLDEALGAFF.

This chain joins TRBV7-9 and TRBJ2-5, with 13 bases lining up with TRBD2. The CDR3 totals 18 residues. J lost 2 bases, V lost 0 bases, and 6 bases had no gene match. CDR1 is SEHNR and CDR2 is FQNEAQ in the germline V gene (reference sequence). CDR3 nucleotides: TGTGCCAGCAGCTTAGCACGACTAGCGGGGGGATGGCAAGAGACCCAGTACTTC. This translates into CASSLARLAGGWQETQYF. The complete variable domain, with remaining parts taken from reference TRBV7-9 and TRBJ2-5, reads DTGVSQNPRHKITKRGQNVTFRCDPISEHNRLYWYRQTLGQGPEFLTYFQNEAQLEKSRLLSDRFSAERPKGSFSTLEIQRTEQGDSAMYLCASSLARLAGGWQETQYFGPGTRLLVL.

The chain employs TRBV21-1 and TRBJ1-5; the table's D call of TRBD1 was not tested on the DNA. TRBV21-1 is a known pseudogene. The CDR3 runs 12 residues. CDR3 sequence reads: CASDRGRQPQHF. The CDR3 DNA is TGTGCCAGCGACAGGGGGCGCCAGCCCCAGCATTTT.

V and J are TRBV28 and TRBJ2-4; 9 positions agree with TRBD1. Germline V CDR1 and CDR2: MDHEN, SYDVKM. Trimming took 8 bases from V and 4 from J; bases not matched to a gene: 12. This CDR3 region has 16 residues. CDR3 nucleotide sequence: TGTGCCAGCTCCATCGAAGGGACAGGGCTTAAAAACATTCAGTACTTC. Encoded protein: CASSIEGTGLKNIQYF.

The CDR3 is CASSWDRANTEAFF. The CDR3 DNA is TGTGCCAGTAGTTGGGACAGGGCGAACACTGAAGCTTTCTTT. This chain uses TRBV19 with TRBJ1-1; 9 nucleotides match TRBD1. V shed 5 bases, J shed 1 base, and the junction held 2 bases outside the gene matches. Germline V gives CDR1 LNHDA, CDR2 SQIVND (reference sequence). The CDR3 loop spans 14 amino acids.

J is TRBJ2-3 and V is TRBV5-1; no clear D. The CDR3 contains 14 residues. Trimming took 3 bases from V and 0 from J, leaving 8 bases between them. CDR1 and CDR2 from the germline V gene are SGHRS and YFSETQ. The CDR3 nucleotides read TGCGCCAGCAGCTCTCCAGGAAGCACAGATACGCAGTATTTT. Translating gives CASSSPGSTDTQYF.

The V gene is TRBV7-9, the J gene TRBJ2-1; 11 positions match TRBD1. CDR1 SEHNR and CDR2 FQNEAQ come from the germline V gene (reference sequence). This CDR3 contains 15 residues. J was trimmed by 8 bases and V by 7 bases; bases with no gene match: 10. For the CDR3, the DNA is TGTGCCAGCACCCCTTCCGGACAGGGGGCATATGAGCAGTTCTTC. The encoded protein is CASTPSGQGAYEQFF.

The chain employs TRBV4-1 and TRBJ2-3; 12 bases are shared with TRBD2. The CDR3 extends over 15 amino acids. CDR1 is MGHRA and CDR2 is YSYEKL in the germline V gene. V was pared by 4 bases and J by 6 bases, with 5 bases of the junction left unmatched. CDR3 amino acids: CASSRTGLAGDTQYF. For the CDR3, the DNA is TGCGCCAGCAGCCGAACGGGACTAGCGGGCGATACGCAGTATTTT.

This chain uses TRBV9 with TRBJ1-3; D possibly corresponds to TRBD1 (5 bases). V was pared by 3 bases and J by 0 bases, with 13 bases between. CDR3 length equals 16 residues. From germline, CDR1 is SGDLS and CDR2 YYNGEE. The chain's CDR3 is CASSAGNRPSGNTIYF. The CDR3 DNA reads TGTGCCAGCAGCGCAGGAAACAGGCCCTCTGGAAACACCATATATTTT.

V is TRBV6-1 and J is TRBJ2-1, with 8 nucleotides matching TRBD1. This CDR3 region has 18 residues. Germline V gives CDR1 MNHNS, CDR2 SASEGT. V trimming: 0 bases; J trimming: 5 bases; junction bases outside the gene matches: 12. The CDR3 DNA reads as TGTGCCAGCAGTGAAGCGCGGACAGGGTTCCTCATTGACAATGAGCAGTTCTTC. This gives the protein CASSEARTGFLIDNEQFF.

J is TRBJ2-7 and V is TRBV15, with TRBD1 matching 7 bases. This CDR3 has 13 residues. Per the germline V gene, CDR1 is LNHNV and CDR2 is YYDKDF (reference sequence). V shed 8 bases, J shed 7 bases, and the junction held 11 bases outside the gene matches. CDR3 in DNA: TGTGCCACCCAACGGGAAAGGGGGCAAGAGCAGTACTTC. It is translated as CATQRERGQEQYF.

V gene TRBV21-1 combines with J gene TRBJ1-4; TRBD1 reflects the table's D call only, with no check against the DNA. TRBV21-1 counts as a pseudogene. CDR3 size: 20 residues. The CDR3 loop reads CASSRIPGQVAFATNEKLFF. CDR3 in DNA: TGTGCCAGCAGCAGGATCCCGGGACAGGTAGCCTTTGCAACTAATGAAAAACTGTTTTTT.